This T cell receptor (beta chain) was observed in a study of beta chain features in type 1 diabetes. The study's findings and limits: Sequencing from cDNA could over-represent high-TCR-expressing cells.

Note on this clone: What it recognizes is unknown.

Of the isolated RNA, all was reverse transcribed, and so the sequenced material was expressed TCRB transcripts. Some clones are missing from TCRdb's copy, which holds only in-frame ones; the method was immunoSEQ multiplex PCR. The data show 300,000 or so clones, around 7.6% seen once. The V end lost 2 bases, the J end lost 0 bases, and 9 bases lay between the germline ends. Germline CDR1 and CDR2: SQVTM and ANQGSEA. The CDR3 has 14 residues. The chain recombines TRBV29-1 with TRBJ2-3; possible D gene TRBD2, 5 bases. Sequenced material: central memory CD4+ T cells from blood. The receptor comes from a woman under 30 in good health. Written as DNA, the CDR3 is TGCAGCGTTGAACCGAGGGTTAGCACAGATACGCAGTATTTT. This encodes CSVEPRVSTDTQYF.